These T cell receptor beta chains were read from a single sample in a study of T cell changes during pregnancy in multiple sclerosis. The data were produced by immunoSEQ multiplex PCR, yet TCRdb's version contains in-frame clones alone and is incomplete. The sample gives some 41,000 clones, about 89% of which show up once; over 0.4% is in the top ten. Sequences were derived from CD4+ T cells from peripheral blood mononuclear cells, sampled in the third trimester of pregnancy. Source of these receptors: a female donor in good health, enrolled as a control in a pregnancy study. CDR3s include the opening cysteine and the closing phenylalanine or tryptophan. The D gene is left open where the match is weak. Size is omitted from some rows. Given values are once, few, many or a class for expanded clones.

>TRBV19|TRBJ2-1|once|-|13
TGTGCCAGTAGTATGCCCTTCTACTCCGAGCAGTTCTTC
CASSMPFYSEQFF
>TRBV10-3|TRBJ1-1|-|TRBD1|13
TGTGCCATCAGTGGCACGGACAGGGAGGTAGCTTTCTTT
CAISGTDREVAFF
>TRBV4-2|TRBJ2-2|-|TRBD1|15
TGTGCCAGCAGCCCGGGACAGGGGGACTTCGGGGAGCTGTTTTTT
CASSPGQGDFGELFF
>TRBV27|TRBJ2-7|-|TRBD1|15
TGTGCCAGCAGTCACCAGGGGGCGGCCTTGGAAGAGCAGTACTTC
CASSHQGAALEEQYF
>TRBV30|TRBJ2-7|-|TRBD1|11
TGTGCCTGGAACAGGGGTTACGAGCAGTACTTC
CAWNRGYEQYF
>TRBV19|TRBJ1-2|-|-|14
TGTGCCAGTAGTCGTTTCCAGGTTAACTATGGCTACACCTTC
CASSRFQVNYGYTF
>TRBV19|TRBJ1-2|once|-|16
TGTGCCAGTATGAAGACAGAATCCAAAGCTAACTATGGCTACACCTTC
CASMKTESKANYGYTF
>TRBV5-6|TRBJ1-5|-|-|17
TGTGCCAGCAGCCCCGCCGGGGGACGATATAGCAATCAGCCCCAGCATTTT
CASSPAGGRYSNQPQHF
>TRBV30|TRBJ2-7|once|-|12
TGTGCCTGTACGGGGAGCTCCTACGAGCAGTACTTC
CACTGSSYEQYF
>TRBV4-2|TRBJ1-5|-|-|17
TGTGCCAGCAGCCAAGATATCGACATCAGAAGCAATCAGCCCCAGCATTTT
CASSQDIDIRSNQPQHF
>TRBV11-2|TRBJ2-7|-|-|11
TGTGCCAGCACCCAACAGGGCGAGCAGTACTTC
CASTQQGEQYF
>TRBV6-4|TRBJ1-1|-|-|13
TGTGCCAGCAGTGAATCGGGGGGCACTGAAGCTTTCTTT
CASSESGGTEAFF
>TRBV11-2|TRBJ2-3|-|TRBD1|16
TGTGCCAGCAGCTTATTACCCGGGACAGGGACAGATACGCAGTATTTT
CASSLLPGTGTDTQYF
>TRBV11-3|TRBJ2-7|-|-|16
TGTGCCAGCAGCTTAGGTCAGGGGACGGGCTCCTACGAGCAGTACTTC
CASSLGQGTGSYEQYF
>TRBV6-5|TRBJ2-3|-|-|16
TGTGCCAGCAGTTACTCCCCGGGGGGCATCTCAGATACGCAGTATTTT
CASSYSPGGISDTQYF
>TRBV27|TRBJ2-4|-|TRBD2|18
TGTGCCAGCAGTATCGGACTAGCGGGGGGGCTGGCCAAAAACATTCAGTACTTC
CASSIGLAGGLAKNIQYF
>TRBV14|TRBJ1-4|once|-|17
TGTGCCAGCAGCCCCCTCGGGGGGCCATCAACTAATGAAAAACTGTTTTTT
CASSPLGGPSTNEKLFF
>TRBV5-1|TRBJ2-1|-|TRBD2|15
TGCGCCAGCAGCACCCCGTTAGCGGGGATAAATGAGCAGTTCTTC
CASSTPLAGINEQFF
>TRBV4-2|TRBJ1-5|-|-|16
TGTGCCAGCAGCCAAGATCTTGGTCGGAGCAATCAGCCCCAGCATTTT
CASSQDLGRSNQPQHF
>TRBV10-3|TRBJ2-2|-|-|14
TGTGCCATCCAGGGGTTGGAGAACACCGGGGAGCTGTTTTTT
CAIQGLENTGELFF
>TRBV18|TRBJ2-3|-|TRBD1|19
TGTGCCAGCTCAAATAAAGACAGGGCGTTCTCGTTGAGCACAGATACGCAGTATTTT
CASSNKDRAFSLSTDTQYF
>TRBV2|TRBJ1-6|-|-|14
TGTGCCAGCAGTGACAGGGGAGGGAATTCACCCCTCCACTTT
CASSDRGGNSPLHF
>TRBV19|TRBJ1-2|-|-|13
TGTGCCAGTAGGCGGGGGCAGGAGGAAGGCTACACCTTC
CASRRGQEEGYTF
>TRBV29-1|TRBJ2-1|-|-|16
TGCAGCGTTGGGGGACTCGCCAGCCGCCGAGGGAATGAGCAGTTCTTC
CSVGGLASRRGNEQFF
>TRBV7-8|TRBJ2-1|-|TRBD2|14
TGTGCCAGCAGCTTAGCAGCAGGGAGGGATGAGCAGTTCTTC
CASSLAAGRDEQFF
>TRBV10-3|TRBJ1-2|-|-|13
TGTGCCATCAGCGCCGACACGAACTATGGCTACACCTTC
CAISADTNYGYTF
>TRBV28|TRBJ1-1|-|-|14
TGTGCCAGCAGGAGGGGAGGGGAGAACACTGAAGCTTTCTTT
CASRRGGENTEAFF
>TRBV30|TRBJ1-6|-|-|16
TGTGCCTGGAGGGGCGGAAGGGGTAGAGGTGGCGCACCCCTCCACTTT
CAWRGGRGRGGAPLHF
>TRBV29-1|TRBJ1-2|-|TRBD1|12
TGCAGCTCGGGGGGGACAGGGAATGGCTACACCTTC
CSSGGTGNGYTF
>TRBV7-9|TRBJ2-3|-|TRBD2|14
TGTGCCAGCGGTAAGGGGACTAGCGCAGATACGCAGTATTTT
CASGKGTSADTQYF
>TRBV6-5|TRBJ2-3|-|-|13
TGTGCCAGCAGGGGAGGGGGGTCAGATACGCAGTATTTT
CASRGGGSDTQYF
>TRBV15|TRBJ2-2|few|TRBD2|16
TGTGCCACCAGCCCACGGACTAGCGGGAAGTCCGGGGAGCTGTTTTTT
CATSPRTSGKSGELFF
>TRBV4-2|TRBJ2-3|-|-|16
TGTGCCAGCAGCCAAGGTCGGGAGTCCCGCACAGATACGCAGTATTTT
CASSQGRESRTDTQYF
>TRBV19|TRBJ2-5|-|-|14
TGTGCCAGTAGTATCGGACTGCACCAAGAGACCCAGTACTTC
CASSIGLHQETQYF
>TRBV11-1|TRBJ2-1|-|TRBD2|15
TGTGCCAGCAGCTTAGCGCTAAGCGGGAGGGATGAGCAGTTCTTC
CASSLALSGRDEQFF
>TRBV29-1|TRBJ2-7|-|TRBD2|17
TGCAGCGTTGAAGATCTACGGGGGAGGGGAACCCTTTACGAGCAGTACTTC
CSVEDLRGRGTLYEQYF
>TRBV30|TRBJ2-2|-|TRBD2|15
TGTGCCTGGAGTGTACGTCTAGCGGGTACCGGGGAGCTGTTTTTT
CAWSVRLAGTGELFF
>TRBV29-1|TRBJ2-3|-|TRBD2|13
TGCAGCGTTGGCAGCGGGATTAAAGATACGCAGTATTTT
CSVGSGIKDTQYF
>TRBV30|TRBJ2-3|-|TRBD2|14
TGTGCCTGGAGTACTAATGGGGGGGCAGATACGCAGTATTTT
CAWSTNGGADTQYF
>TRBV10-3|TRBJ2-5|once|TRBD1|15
TGTGCCATCGGGCTGCCGGGACAGGGGTCGGAGACCCAGTACTTC
CAIGLPGQGSETQYF
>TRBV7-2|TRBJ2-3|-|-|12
TGTGCCAGCAGCTTATACACAGATACGCAGTATTTT
CASSLYTDTQYF
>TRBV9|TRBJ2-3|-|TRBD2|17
TGTGCCAGCAGCGTAGTGGCGGGAGGGCTCGGCACAGATACGCAGTATTTT
CASSVVAGGLGTDTQYF
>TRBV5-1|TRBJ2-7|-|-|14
TGCGCCAGCAGCCCGGGACTGAGCTCCTACGAGCAGTACTTC
CASSPGLSSYEQYF
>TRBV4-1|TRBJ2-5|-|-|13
TGCGCCAGCAGCACCGACAGTCGAGAGACCCAGTACTTC
CASSTDSRETQYF
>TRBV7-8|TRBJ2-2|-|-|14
TGTGCCAGCACGATAGCGGAGGCGATCGGGGAGCTGTTTTTT
CASTIAEAIGELFF
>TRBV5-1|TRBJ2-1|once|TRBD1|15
TGCGCCAGCAGCTACTCCGGGACAGCCAACAATGAGCAGTTCTTC
CASSYSGTANNEQFF
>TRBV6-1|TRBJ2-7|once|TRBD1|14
TGTGCCAGCAGATCCGGGACAGGGAACTACGAGCAGTACTTC
CASRSGTGNYEQYF
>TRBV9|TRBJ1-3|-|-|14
TGTGCCAGCAGCGTAGCTTCCTCTGGAAACACCATATATTTT
CASSVASSGNTIYF
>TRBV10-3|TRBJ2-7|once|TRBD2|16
TGTGCCATCAGTGCAGCGGACGGACTAGCGCTATACGAGCAGTACTTC
CAISAADGLALYEQYF
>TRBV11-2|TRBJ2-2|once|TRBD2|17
TGTGCCAGCAGCCCGCGATCAGCGGGAGCGGACACCGGGGAGCTGTTTTTT
CASSPRSAGADTGELFF
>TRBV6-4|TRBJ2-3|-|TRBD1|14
TGTGCCAGCAGTGACGGACAGGGGGCAGATACGCAGTATTTT
CASSDGQGADTQYF
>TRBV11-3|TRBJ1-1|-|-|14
TGTGCCAGCAGCCCCTCGGGGAAGAACACTGAAGCTTTCTTT
CASSPSGKNTEAFF
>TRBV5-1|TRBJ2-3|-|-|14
TGCGCCAGCACCAGCGGAACTAGCACAGATACGCAGTATTTT
CASTSGTSTDTQYF
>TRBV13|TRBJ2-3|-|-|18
TGTGCCAGCAGGAAGGGAGGTCCCGGGATGACTAGCACAGATACGCAGTATTTT
CASRKGGPGMTSTDTQYF
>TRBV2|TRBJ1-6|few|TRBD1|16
TGTGCCAGCACCCCCCCGGCAGGGGGCCATAATTCACCCCTCCACTTT
CASTPPAGGHNSPLHF
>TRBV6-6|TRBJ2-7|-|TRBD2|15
TGTGCCAGCAGTTACTCGAACGGGAGGGCCGGCGAGCAGTACTTC
CASSYSNGRAGEQYF
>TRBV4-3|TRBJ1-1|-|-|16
TGCGCCAGCAGCCAAGTACGACAGGATTTGAACACTGAAGCTTTCTTT
CASSQVRQDLNTEAFF
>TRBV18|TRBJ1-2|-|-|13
TGTGCCAGCTCACCACCACAAGTCTATGGCTACACCTTC
CASSPPQVYGYTF
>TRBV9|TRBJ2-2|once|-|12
TGTGCCAGCAGCGTATCCGCCGGGGAGCTGTTTTTT
CASSVSAGELFF